The 7 T cell receptor beta chains given below trace back to one sample, sequenced in a study of blood T cells in healthy people across ages. A second about 6 to 12 cycle PCR used barcoded and J-beta primers. Via MiXCR, TCRdb re-called the 5' RACE reads, giving one row per CDR3 protein. Altogether about 970,000 distinct CDR3 sequences are present, just over 50% being singletons, with the ten largest covering over 20%. Sequencing was performed on blood. The source is a woman aged 55 to 70 in good health.

This chain uses TRBV28 with TRBJ2-7; D perhaps matches TRBD1 (5 bases). The CDR3 consists of 14 residues. Trimming took 2 bases from V and 5 from J, leaving 13 bases between them. Per the germline V gene, CDR1 is MDHEN and CDR2 is SYDVKM. CDR3 sequence (DNA): TGTGCCAGCAGTTTAGGGGCGGTGGTCGACGAGCAGTACTTC. Its protein product is CASSLGAVVDEQYF.

The V call is TRBV29-1, the J call TRBJ2-1, with TRBD2 matching over 8 bases. V trimming: 3 bases; J trimming: 7 bases; junction bases outside the gene matches: 14. The germline CDR1 and CDR2 sequences are SQVTM and ANQGSEA. This CDR3 spans 16 amino acids. This chain's CDR3 is CSVDLDRAGDSNEQFF. CDR3 nucleotide sequence: TGCAGCGTTGACCTTGACCGAGCGGGAGATTCGAATGAGCAGTTCTTC.

This clonotype showed up just once. This sequence joins TRBV20-1 and TRBJ2-5; a weak D match, TRBD1 (6 bases). V lost 8 bases and J lost 4, with 14 bases in between. This CDR3 comprises 12 residues. The germline gives CDR1 DFQATT, CDR2 SNEGSKA (reference sequence). CDR3 residues: CSLEPGVETQYF. Here the CDR3 DNA reads TGCAGTTTAGAACCAGGGGTAGAGACCCAGTACTTC.

The V gene is TRBV30, the J gene TRBJ1-5; D gene ambiguous. The CDR3 totals 14 residues. The V gene lost 2 bases and the J gene lost 0 bases, with 8 bases spanning the gap. Germline values: CDR1 GTSNPN, CDR2 SVGIG (reference sequence). CDR3: CAWSSVYSNQPQHF. CDR3 nucleotide sequence: TGTGCCTGGAGTTCAGTCTATAGCAATCAGCCCCAGCATTTT.

The V and J genes are TRBV29-1 and TRBJ1-1, with D possibly being TRBD1 (5 bases). CDR1 SQVTM and CDR2 ANQGSEA come from the germline V gene. V was pared by 8 bases and J by 1 base, with 11 bases between. The CDR3 length is 12 residues. CDR3 sequence (DNA): TGCAGCTACCGACAGCAGAACACTGAAGCTTTCTTT. Amino acids: CSYRQQNTEAFF.

The chain employs TRBV14 and TRBJ1-1; a possible D gene is TRBD1 (5 bases). The germline CDR1 and CDR2 sequences are SGHDN and FVKESK. This CDR3 comprises 13 residues. Trimming stripped 6 bases from V and 0 bases from J, with 8 bases between. The CDR3: CASRTTVNTEAFF. The CDR3 DNA reads TGTGCCAGCAGGACGACAGTGAACACTGAAGCTTTCTTT.

V usage is TRBV3-1 and J usage is TRBJ2-5; 14 bases fit TRBD2. Germline CDR1 LGHDT, CDR2 YNNKEL (reference sequence). The V and J ends lost 3 bases and 11 bases, in that order; junction bases with no gene match: 8. CDR3 size: 15 residues. The CDR3 sequence is CASSQGLAGVRGQYF. The DNA of the CDR3 is TGTGCCAGCAGCCAGGGACTAGCGGGAGTACGTGGGCAGTACTTC.